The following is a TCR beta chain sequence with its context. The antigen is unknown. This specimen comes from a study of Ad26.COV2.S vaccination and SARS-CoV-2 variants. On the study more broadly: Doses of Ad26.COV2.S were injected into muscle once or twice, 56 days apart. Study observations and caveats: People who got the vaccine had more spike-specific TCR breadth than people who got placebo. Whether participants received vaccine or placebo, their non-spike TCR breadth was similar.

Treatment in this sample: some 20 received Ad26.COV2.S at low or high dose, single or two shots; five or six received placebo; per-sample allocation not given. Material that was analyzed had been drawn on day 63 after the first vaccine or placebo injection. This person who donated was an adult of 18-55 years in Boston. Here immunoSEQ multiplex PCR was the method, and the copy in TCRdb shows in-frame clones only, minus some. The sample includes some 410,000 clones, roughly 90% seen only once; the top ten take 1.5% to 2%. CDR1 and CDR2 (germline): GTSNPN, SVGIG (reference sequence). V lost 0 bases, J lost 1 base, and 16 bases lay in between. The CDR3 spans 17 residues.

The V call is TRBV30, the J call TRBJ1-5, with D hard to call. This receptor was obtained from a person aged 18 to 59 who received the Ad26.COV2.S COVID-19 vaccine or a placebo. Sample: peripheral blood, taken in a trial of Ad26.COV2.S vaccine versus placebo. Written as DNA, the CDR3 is TGTGCCTGGAGTGTTTCCTCGGGCACTCTGAGCAATCAGCCCCAGCATTTT. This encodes CAWSVSSGTLSNQPQHF. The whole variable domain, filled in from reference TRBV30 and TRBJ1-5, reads SQTIHQWPATLVQPVGSPLSLECTVEGTSNPNLYWYRQAAGRGLQLLFYSVGIGQISSEVPQNLSASRPQDRQFILSSKKLLLSDSGFYLCAWSVSSGTLSNQPQHFGDGTRLSIL.